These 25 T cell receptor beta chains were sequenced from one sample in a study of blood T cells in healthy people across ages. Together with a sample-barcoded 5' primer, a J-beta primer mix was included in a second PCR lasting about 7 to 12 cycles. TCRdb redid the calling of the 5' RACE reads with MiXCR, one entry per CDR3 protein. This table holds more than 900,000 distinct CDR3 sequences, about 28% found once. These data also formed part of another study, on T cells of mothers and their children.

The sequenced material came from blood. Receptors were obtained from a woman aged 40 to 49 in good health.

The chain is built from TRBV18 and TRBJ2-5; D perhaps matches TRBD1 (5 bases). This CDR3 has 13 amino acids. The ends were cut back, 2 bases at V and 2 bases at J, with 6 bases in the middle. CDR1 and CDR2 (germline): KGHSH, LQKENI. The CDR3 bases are TGTGCCAGCTCACCAAACAGGCAAGAGACCCAGTACTTC. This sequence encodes CASSPNRQETQYF.

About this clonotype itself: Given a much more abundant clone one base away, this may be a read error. The CDR3 DNA reads as TGCAGTGTCAGGGATGGTCCAGGCCACAATGAGCAGTACTTC. This encodes CSVRDGPGHNEQYF. This sequence joins TRBV20-1 and TRBJ2-5, with D perhaps matching TRBD1 (5 bases). Per the germline V gene, CDR1 is DFQATT and CDR2 is SNEGSKA (reference sequence). The CDR3 spans 14 residues. V was cut by 7 bases and J by 11 bases, with 26 bases left in between.

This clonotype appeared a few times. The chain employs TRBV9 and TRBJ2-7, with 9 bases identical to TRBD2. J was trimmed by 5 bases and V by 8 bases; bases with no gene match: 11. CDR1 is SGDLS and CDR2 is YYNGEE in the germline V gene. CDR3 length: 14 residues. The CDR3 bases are TGTGCCAGTGGGAGCGGGGGGCGACTAGACGAGCAGTACTTC. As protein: CASGSGGRLDEQYF.

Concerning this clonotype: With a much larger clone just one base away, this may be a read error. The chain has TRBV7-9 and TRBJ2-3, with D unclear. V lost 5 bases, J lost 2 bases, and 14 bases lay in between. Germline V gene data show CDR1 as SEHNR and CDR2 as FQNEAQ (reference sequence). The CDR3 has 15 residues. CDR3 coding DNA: TGTGCCAGCAGCGTCCAACTTACTAACACAGATACGCAGTATTTT. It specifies CASSVQLTNTDTQYF.

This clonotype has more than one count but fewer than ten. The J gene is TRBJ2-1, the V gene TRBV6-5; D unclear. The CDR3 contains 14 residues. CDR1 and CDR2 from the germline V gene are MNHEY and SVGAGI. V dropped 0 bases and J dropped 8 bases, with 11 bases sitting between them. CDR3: CASSYSDPPDEQFF. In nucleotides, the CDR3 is TGTGCCAGCAGTTACTCGGACCCTCCCGATGAGCAGTTCTTC.

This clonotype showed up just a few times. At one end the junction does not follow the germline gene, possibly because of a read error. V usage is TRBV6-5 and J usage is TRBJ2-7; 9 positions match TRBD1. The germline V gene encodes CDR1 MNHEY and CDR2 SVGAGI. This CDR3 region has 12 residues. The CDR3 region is CASSYRTGAPTF. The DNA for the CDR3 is TGTGCCAGCAGTTACAGGACAGGGGCCCCCACCTTC.

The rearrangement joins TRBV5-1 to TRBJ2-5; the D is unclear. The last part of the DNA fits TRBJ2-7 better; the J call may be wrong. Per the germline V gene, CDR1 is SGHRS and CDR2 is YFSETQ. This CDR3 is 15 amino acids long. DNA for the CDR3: TGCGCCAGCAGCTTGGGGCAGCCCACCTCGGGCGAGCAGTACTTC. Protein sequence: CASSLGQPTSGEQYF.

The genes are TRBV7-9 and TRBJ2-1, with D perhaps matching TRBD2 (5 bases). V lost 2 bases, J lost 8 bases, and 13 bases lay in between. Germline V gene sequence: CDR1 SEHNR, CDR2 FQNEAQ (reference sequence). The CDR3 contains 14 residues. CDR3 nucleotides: TGTGCCAGCAGCTTACTCTCCGGGGTTTATGAGCAGTTCTTC. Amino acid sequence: CASSLLSGVYEQFF.

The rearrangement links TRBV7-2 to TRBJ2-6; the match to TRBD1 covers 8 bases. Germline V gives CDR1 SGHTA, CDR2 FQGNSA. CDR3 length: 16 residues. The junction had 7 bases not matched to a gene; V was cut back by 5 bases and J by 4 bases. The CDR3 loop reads CASSINRGSGANVLTF. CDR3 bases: TGTGCCAGCAGCATCAACAGGGGGTCCGGGGCCAACGTCCTGACTTTC.

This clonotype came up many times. CDR3 amino acids: CASSYLGGGLETQYF. The CDR3 nucleotides are TGTGCCAGCAGTTACTTAGGGGGCGGGTTGGAGACCCAGTACTTC. The V call is TRBV6-5, the J call TRBJ2-5; TRBD1 aligns across 7 bases. CDR3 length: 15 amino acids. CDR1 MNHEY and CDR2 SVGAGI come from the germline V gene. With V trimmed by 1 base and J by 5 bases, 7 bases remained unmatched.

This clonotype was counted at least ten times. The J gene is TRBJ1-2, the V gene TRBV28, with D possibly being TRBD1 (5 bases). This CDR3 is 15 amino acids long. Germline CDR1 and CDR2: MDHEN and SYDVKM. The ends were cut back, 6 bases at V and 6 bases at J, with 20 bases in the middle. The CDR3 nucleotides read TGTGCCAGCAGCCCCACCCTCAGAGGAGGGGATGGCTACACCTTC. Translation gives CASSPTLRGGDGYTF.

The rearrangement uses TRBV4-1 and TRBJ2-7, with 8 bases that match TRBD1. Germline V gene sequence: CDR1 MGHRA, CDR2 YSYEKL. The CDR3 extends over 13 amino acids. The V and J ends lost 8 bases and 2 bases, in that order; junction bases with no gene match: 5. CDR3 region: CASGTGATYEQYF. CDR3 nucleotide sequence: TGCGCCAGCGGGACAGGAGCTACCTACGAGCAGTACTTC.

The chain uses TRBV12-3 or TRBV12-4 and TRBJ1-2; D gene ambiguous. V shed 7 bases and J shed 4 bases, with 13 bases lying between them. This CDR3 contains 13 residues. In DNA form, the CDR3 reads TGTGCCAGCACCCGAACTGGAGGCTATGGCTACACCTTC. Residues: CASTRTGGYGYTF.

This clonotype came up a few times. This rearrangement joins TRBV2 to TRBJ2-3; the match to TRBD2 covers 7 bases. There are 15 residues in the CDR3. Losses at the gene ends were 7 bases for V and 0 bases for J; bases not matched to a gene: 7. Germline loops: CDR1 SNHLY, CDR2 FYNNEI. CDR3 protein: CASIDLAASTDTQYF. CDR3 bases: TGTGCCAGCATAGATCTAGCGGCTAGCACAGATACGCAGTATTTT.

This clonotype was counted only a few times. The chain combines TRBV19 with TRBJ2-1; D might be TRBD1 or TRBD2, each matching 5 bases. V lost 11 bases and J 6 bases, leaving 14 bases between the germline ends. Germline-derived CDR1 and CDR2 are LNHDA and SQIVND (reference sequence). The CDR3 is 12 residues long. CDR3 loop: CAVNRGGNEQFF. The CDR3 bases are TGTGCCGTCAACCGGGGCGGCAATGAGCAGTTCTTC.

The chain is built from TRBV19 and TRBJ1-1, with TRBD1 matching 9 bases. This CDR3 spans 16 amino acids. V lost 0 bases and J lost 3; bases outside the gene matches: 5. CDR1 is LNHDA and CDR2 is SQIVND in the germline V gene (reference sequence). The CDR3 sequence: CASSIDAGQGDTEAFF. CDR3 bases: TGTGCCAGTAGTATAGACGCGGGACAGGGCGACACTGAAGCTTTCTTT.

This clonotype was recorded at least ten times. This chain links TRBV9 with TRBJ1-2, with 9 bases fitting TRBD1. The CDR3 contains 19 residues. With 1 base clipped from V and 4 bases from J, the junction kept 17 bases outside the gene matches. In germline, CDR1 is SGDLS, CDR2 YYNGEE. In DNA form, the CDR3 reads TGTGCCAGCAGCGTATCTAAAACAGGGGGCGCCTTCATCGGCTATGGCTACACCTTC. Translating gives CASSVSKTGGAFIGYGYTF.

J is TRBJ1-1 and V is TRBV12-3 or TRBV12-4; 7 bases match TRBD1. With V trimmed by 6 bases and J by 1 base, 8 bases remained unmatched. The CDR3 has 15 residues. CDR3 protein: CASRPGTDQNTEAFF. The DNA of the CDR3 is TGTGCCAGCAGACCGGGGACAGACCAGAACACTGAAGCTTTCTTT.

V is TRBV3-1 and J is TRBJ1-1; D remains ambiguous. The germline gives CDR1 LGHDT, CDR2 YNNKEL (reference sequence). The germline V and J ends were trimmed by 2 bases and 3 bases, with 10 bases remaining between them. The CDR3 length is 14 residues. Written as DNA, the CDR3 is TGTGCCAGCAGCCAATCGGGCCTACACACTGAAGCTTTCTTT. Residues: CASSQSGLHTEAFF.

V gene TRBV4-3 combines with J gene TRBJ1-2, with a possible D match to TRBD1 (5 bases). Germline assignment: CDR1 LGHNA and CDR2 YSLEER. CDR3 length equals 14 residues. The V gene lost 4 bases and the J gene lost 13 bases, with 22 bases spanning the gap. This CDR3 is CASSPLSRAQAGTF. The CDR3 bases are TGCGCCAGCAGCCCCCTTTCCCGTGCACAGGCGGGCACCTTC.

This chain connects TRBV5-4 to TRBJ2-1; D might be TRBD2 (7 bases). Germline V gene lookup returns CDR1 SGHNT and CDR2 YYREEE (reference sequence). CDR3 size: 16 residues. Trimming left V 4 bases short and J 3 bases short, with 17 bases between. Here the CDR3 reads CASSGGGGGYYNEQFF. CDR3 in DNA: TGTGCCAGCAGCGGGGGGGGCGGGGGTTACTACAATGAGCAGTTCTTC.

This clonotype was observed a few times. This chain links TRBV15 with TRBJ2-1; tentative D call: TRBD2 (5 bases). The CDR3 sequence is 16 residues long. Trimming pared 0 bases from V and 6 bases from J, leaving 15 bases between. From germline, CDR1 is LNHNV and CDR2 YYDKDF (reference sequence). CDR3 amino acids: CATSRDLRGNGNEQFF. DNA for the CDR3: TGTGCCACCAGCAGAGATTTGAGAGGGAACGGCAATGAGCAGTTCTTC.

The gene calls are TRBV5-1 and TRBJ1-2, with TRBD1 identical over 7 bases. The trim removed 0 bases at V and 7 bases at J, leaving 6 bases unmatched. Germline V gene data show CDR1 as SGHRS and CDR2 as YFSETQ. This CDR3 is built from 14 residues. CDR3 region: CASSLGQGLAGYTF. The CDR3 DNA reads TGCGCCAGCAGCTTGGGACAGGGATTAGCTGGCTACACCTTC.

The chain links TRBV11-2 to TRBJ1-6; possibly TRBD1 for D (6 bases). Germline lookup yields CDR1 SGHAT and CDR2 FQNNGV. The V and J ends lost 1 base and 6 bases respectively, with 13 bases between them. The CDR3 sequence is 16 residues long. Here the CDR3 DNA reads TGTGCCAGCAGCTTAGTGGGGGCGCCGGTTAATTCACCCCTCCACTTT. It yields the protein CASSLVGAPVNSPLHF. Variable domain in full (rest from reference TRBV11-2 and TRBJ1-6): EAGVAQSPRYKIIEKRQSVAFWCNPISGHATLYWYQQILGQGPKLLIQFQNNGVVDDSQLPKDRFSAERLKGVDSTLKIQPAKLEDSAVYLCASSLVGAPVNSPLHFGNGTRLTVT.

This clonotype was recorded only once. CDR3 nucleotide sequence: TGCGCCAGCAGCCGACAGGGGGGATCCGCAGATACGCAGTATTTT. Its translation: CASSRQGGSADTQYF. The rearrangement links TRBV5-1 to TRBJ2-3; 9 bases are shared with TRBD1. The V and J ends lost 4 bases and 4 bases, in that order; junction bases with no gene match: 7. The CDR3 contains 15 residues. Germline CDR1 is SGHRS and CDR2 is YFSETQ.